This T cell receptor (beta chain) was obtained from a study of T cell repertoires in ileal Crohn's disease. Study at large: TCRB immunosequencing input was approximately 450 nanograms of biopsy DNA per sample.

Note on this clone: The antigen remains undetermined.

Assay: immunoSEQ multiplex PCR; the TCRdb copy retains only in-frame clones and omits some. The sample records 9,500 to 11,000 clones, around 87% being singletons. Study results and limitations: High-frequency clones were more common in sorted CD8 than CD4 cells. Endoscopic recurrence occurred in every patient whose clonality exceeded 26.8%.

Time point given: inflamed ileum from the surgical specimen. Eligibility required adulthood, ileal or ileocolonic Crohn's disease and indicated ileocolonic resection. Input material: ileal tissue. The clonotype comes from an adult with Crohn's disease.

The CDR3 nucleotides read TGTGCCAGCAGCCCCGGGGGGGTACAACATGGCTACACCTTC. Its translation is CASSPGGVQHGYTF. The chain joins TRBV7-3 to TRBJ1-2, with D tentatively TRBD1 (5 bases). This CDR3 has 14 residues. The germline V gene has CDR1 SGHTA and CDR2 FQGTGA. Trimming cost V 5 bases and J 6 bases, with 16 bases left between them. The full variable domain, its missing parts supplied by reference TRBV7-3 and TRBJ1-2, is GAGVSQTPSNKVTEKGKYVELRCDPISGHTALYWYRQSLGQGPEFLIYFQGTGAADDSGLPNDRFFAVRPEGSVSTLKIQRTERGDSAVYLCASSPGGVQHGYTFGSGTRLTVV.